This TCR beta chain derives from a study of cytomegalovirus exposure and HLA in healthy donors. PCR was performed using 60 Vbeta and 13 Jbeta primers. Produced via immunoSEQ multiplex PCR; TCRdb's table is partial and in-frame only. The table has some 240,000 clones, approximately 82% seen once. With respect to this clone: Its target is not known.

V was trimmed by 7 bases and J by 3 bases, leaving 12 bases between them. The CDR3 has 13 residues. Germline CDR1 and CDR2: SNHLY and FYNNEI. Study-wide points: In a later analysis, common viral pathogens appeared linked to several of the most significant clusters. Cytomegalovirus association was listed for 150 or so TCR beta chains.

The sample consisted of PBMCs. The rearrangement links TRBV2 to TRBJ1-1; the D gene is possibly TRBD1 (6 bases). This clonotype originated in a male donor in good health and CMV-seronegative. CDR3 region: CASNPYRDTEAFF. CDR3 nucleotide sequence: TGTGCCAGCAATCCATACAGGGACACTGAAGCTTTCTTT.